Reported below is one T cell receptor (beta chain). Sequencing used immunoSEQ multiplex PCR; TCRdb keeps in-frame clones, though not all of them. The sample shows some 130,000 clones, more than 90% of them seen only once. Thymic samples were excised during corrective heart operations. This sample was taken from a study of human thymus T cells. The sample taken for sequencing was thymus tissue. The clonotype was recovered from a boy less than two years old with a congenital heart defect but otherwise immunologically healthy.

CDR3 bases: TGTGCCAGCAGCCCCGGAGGGACCGGGGAGCTGTTTTTT. Its protein product is CASSPGGTGELFF. V is TRBV7-6 and J is TRBJ2-2; possibly TRBD2 for D (6 bases). CDR1 and CDR2 from the germline V gene are SGHVS and FNYEAQ. V was clipped by 5 bases and J by 5 bases, with 9 bases between them. CDR3 length: 13 residues.